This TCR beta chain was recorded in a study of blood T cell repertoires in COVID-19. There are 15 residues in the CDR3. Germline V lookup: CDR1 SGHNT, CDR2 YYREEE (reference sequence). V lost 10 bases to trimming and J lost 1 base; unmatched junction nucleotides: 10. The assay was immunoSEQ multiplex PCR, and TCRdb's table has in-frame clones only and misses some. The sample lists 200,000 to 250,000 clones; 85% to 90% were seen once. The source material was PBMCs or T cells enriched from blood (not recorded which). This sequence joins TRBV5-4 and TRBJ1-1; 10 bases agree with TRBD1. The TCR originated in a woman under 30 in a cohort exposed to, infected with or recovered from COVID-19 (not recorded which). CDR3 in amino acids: CAPQDRGLGNTEAFF. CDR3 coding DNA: TGTGCCCCCCAAGACAGGGGGCTCGGGAACACTGAAGCTTTCTTT.